This T cell receptor beta chain was identified in a study of cytomegalovirus exposure and HLA in healthy donors. Study overall: The 90 to 150 validation repertoires used a platform that matched the one used for the approximately 690 first-cohort repertoires, as a later analysis reported.

The CDR3 totals 16 residues. The J segment lost 0 bases and the V segment lost 4 bases, leaving 10 bases of the junction unmatched. Looked up from germline, CDR1 is SGHNT and CDR2 is YYREEE (reference sequence). This clone was seen just once. Antigen specificity is unknown. General study findings and limits: There were a few CMV-associated chains whose specificity for CMV antigens was confirmed in vitro. A subsequent analysis found that TCR clusters from the first cohort also tended to co-occur in the 120 or so validation repertoires, with about 95% of cluster scores above 0.

Sequenced by immunoSEQ multiplex PCR; TCRdb stores in-frame clones only, minus some. The repertoire holds 150,000 or so clones, with 89% as singletons. Sequencing used PBMCs. This clonotype was obtained from a woman between 18 and 29 years old in good health and CMV-seropositive. The rearrangement joins TRBV5-4 to TRBJ2-7, with 7 bases lining up with TRBD2. The CDR3 reads CASSPTGGSYSYEQYF. The DNA for the CDR3 is TGTGCCAGCAGCCCAACTGGCGGGAGTTACTCCTACGAGCAGTACTTC. The complete variable domain, with remaining parts taken from reference TRBV5-4 and TRBJ2-7, reads ETGVTQSPTHLIKTRGQQVTLRCSSQSGHNTVSWYQQALGQGPQFIFQYYREEENGRGNFPPRFSGLQFPNYSSELNVNALELDDSALYLCASSPTGGSYSYEQYFGPGTRLTVT.